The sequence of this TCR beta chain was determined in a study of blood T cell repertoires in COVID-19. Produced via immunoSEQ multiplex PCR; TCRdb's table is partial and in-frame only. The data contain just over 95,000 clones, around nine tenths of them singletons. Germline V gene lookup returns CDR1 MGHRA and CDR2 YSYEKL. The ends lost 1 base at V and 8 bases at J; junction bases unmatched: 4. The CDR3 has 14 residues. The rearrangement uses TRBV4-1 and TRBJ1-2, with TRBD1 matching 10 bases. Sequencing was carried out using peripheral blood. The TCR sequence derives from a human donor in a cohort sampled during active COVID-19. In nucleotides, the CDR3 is TGCGCCAGCAGCCAAGCCGGGACAGGGGTAGGCTACACCTTC. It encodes CASSQAGTGVGYTF.